This T cell receptor beta chain stems from a study of cytotoxic CD8 clonotypes in ibrutinib-treated CLL. Trimming removed 7 bases from V and 6 bases from J; junction bases left unmatched: 11. The V gene's germline CDR1 is SNHLY and CDR2 FYNNEI. The CDR3 length is 14 residues. Using immunoSEQ multiplex PCR, the repertoire was profiled, and TCRdb retains in-frame clones only, with some absent. This table has about 200,000 clones, approximately 70% appearing once. This receptor was identified in a human donor with chronic lymphocytic leukemia. Sequencing used PBMCs, obtained after 12 months of ibrutinib treatment. The chain carries TRBV2 and TRBJ1-2; 7 bases fit TRBD1. This chain's CDR3 is CASTRSGTVNGYTF. The CDR3 nucleotides read TGTGCCAGCACCCGATCCGGGACAGTTAATGGCTACACCTTC.